Following are 17 T cell receptor beta chains from one sample sequenced in a study of T-cell memory formation after mild COVID-19. One entry per CDR3 protein, called by TCRdb with MiXCR from the 5' RACE reads. The sample holds around 370,000 distinct CDR3 sequences, 20% to 25% seen once. Sample: PBMCs or a T cell subset sorted from them (not recorded which). The receptors come from an adult woman who had mild COVID-19 (a few samples of this study predate the infection). Cell type and time point are not known.

The rearrangement joins TRBV18 to TRBJ2-1, with 7 bases that match TRBD2. V shed 6 bases, J shed 0 bases, and the junction held 5 bases outside the gene matches. CDR3 length equals 15 residues. Looked up from germline, CDR1 is KGHSH and CDR2 is LQKENI. DNA for the CDR3: TGTGCCAGCTCTTTCGCTAGCGGCTCCTACAATGAGCAGTTCTTC. It encodes CASSFASGSYNEQFF.

The rearrangement links TRBV5-5 to TRBJ1-1; 7 nucleotides match TRBD1. Per the germline V gene, CDR1 is SGHKS and CDR2 is YYEKEE (reference sequence). The CDR3 sequence is 13 residues long. V lost 5 bases, J lost 13 bases, and 14 bases stayed unmatched. The DNA of the CDR3 is TGTGCCAGCAGAAGCAGGGGGACAAGCGGGGTTTTCTTT. Translating gives CASRSRGTSGVFF.

The CDR3 DNA reads as TGCGCCAGCAGCTTGGAACAGGGGATAAAAGCTTTCTTT. It codes for CASSLEQGIKAFF. The rearrangement joins TRBV5-1 to TRBJ1-1, with 7 bases aligning to TRBD1. CDR1 and CDR2 from the germline V gene are SGHRS and YFSETQ. This CDR3 is 13 amino acids long. The V segment lost 0 bases and the J segment 9 bases; nucleotides outside the gene matches: 5.

This chain uses TRBV6-5 with TRBJ2-2; 15 bases are shared with TRBD2. Germline CDR1 and CDR2: MNHEY and SVGAGI. With 1 base clipped from V and 1 base from J, the junction kept 1 base outside the gene matches. The length of the CDR3 is 18 residues. The CDR3 DNA reads as TGTGCCAGCAGTTACTTGGGACTAGCGGGGGGGAACACCGGGGAGCTGTTTTTT. Its translation is CASSYLGLAGGNTGELFF.

V gene TRBV5-1 combines with J gene TRBJ1-1; possibly TRBD1 for D (5 bases). V was trimmed by 7 bases and J by 1 base, leaving 14 bases between them. This CDR3 region has 14 residues. Germline V gene lookup returns CDR1 SGHRS and CDR2 YFSETQ. The CDR3 DNA sequence: TGCGCCAGCGGACTCCGGGACGGGAACACTGAAGCTTTCTTT. Amino acids: CASGLRDGNTEAFF. The complete variable domain, with remaining parts taken from reference TRBV5-1 and TRBJ1-1, reads KAGVTQTPRYLIKTRGQQVTLSCSPISGHRSVSWYQQTPGQGLQFLFEYFSETQRNKGNFPGRFSGRQFSNSRSEMNVSTLELGDSALYLCASGLRDGNTEAFFGQGTRLTVV.

This clonotype has a handful of counts. The V gene is TRBV4-1, the J gene TRBJ2-5; D gene uncertain. This CDR3 spans 14 amino acids. V was trimmed by 1 base and J by 5 bases, leaving 11 bases between them. CDR1 and CDR2 from the germline V gene are MGHRA and YSYEKL. The CDR3 sequence: CASSQVGLGETQYF. For the CDR3, the DNA is TGCGCCAGCAGCCAAGTCGGGTTGGGGGAGACCCAGTACTTC.

This sequence joins TRBV20-1 and TRBJ2-5; D call uncertain. Trimming pared 2 bases from V and 1 base from J, leaving 8 bases between. Germline V gives CDR1 DFQATT, CDR2 SNEGSKA (reference sequence). The CDR3 has 13 residues. This CDR3 is CSARMASQETQYF. The CDR3 nucleotides are TGCAGTGCTAGAATGGCCAGCCAAGAGACCCAGTACTTC.

This clonotype was seen more than once but under ten times. The chain links TRBV10-3 to TRBJ1-5; D possibly corresponds to TRBD1 (5 bases). The germline V gene encodes CDR1 ENHRY and CDR2 SYGVKD. This CDR3 is 13 amino acids long. V was shortened by 11 bases and J by 2 bases, with 13 bases between the two germline ends. The CDR3 is CAADPGRNQPQHF. The CDR3 bases are TGTGCCGCCGACCCAGGGCGCAATCAGCCCCAGCATTTT.

This clonotype was counted a few times. This chain joins TRBV9 and TRBJ1-2; 10 nucleotides align to TRBD1. There are 17 residues in the CDR3. V lost 3 bases to trimming and J lost 2 bases; unmatched junction nucleotides: 10. CDR1 is SGDLS, CDR2 YYNGEE, per germline. CDR3 sequence (DNA): TGTGCCAGCAGCGCCAGACCAGGGACAGGGGCCAACTATGGCTACACCTTC. Amino acids: CASSARPGTGANYGYTF.

The sample holds many counts of this clonotype. This chain links TRBV9 with TRBJ2-5; 7 bases are a match to TRBD2. The CDR3 loop spans 15 amino acids. Trimming cost V 3 bases and J 5 bases; bases outside gene matches: 10. Germline CDR1 SGDLS, CDR2 YYNGEE. CDR3 in amino acids: CASSGGTIPGETQYF. In nucleotides, the CDR3 is TGTGCCAGCAGCGGAGGGACTATCCCGGGGGAGACCCAGTACTTC.

The chain recombines TRBV5-1 with TRBJ2-1, with 10 bases lining up with TRBD1. CDR3 length: 18 amino acids. In germline, CDR1 is SGHRS, CDR2 YFSETQ. V dropped 5 bases and J dropped 4; count of bases not matched to a gene: 15. CDR3 DNA: TGCGCCAGCAGTGCCGGGACAGGGGCCAGGCTTACATACAATGAGCAGTTCTTC. Protein sequence: CASSAGTGARLTYNEQFF. Full variable domain (outside the CDR3, taken from reference TRBV5-1 and TRBJ2-1): KAGVTQTPRYLIKTRGQQVTLSCSPISGHRSVSWYQQTPGQGLQFLFEYFSETQRNKGNFPGRFSGRQFSNSRSEMNVSTLELGDSALYLCASSAGTGARLTYNEQFFGPGTRLTVL.

At least ten counts were recorded for this clonotype. This chain uses TRBV7-6 with TRBJ2-7; tentatively, D is TRBD2 (7 bases). The germline gives CDR1 SGHVS, CDR2 FNYEAQ. Trimming took off 1 base at V and 2 bases at J, with 18 bases between the two ends. The CDR3 totals 17 residues. DNA of the CDR3: TGTGCCAGCAGCTTAGAGAGGGGGGGAGTGAATCCCTACGAGCAGTACTTC. This sequence encodes CASSLERGGVNPYEQYF.

The rearrangement joins TRBV20-1 to TRBJ2-3; no definite D call. With 1 base removed from V and 3 bases from J, the gap between germline ends came to 5 bases. Germline CDR1 reads DFQATT; CDR2 reads SNEGSKA (reference sequence). The CDR3 runs 12 residues. Here the CDR3 reads CSARGLTDTQYF. The CDR3 bases are TGCAGTGCTAGAGGCCTTACAGATACGCAGTATTTT.

This clonotype has more than one count but fewer than ten. The rearrangement links TRBV29-1 to TRBJ2-1; D is unclear. V shed 3 bases and J shed 7 bases, with 13 bases lying between them. Germline V gene lookup returns CDR1 SQVTM and CDR2 ANQGSEA. The CDR3 runs to 13 residues. CDR3 nucleotides: TGCAGCGTTGAGAAGCCTAGTCAGAATGAGCAGTTCTTC. Its protein is CSVEKPSQNEQFF.

This clonotype appeared a few times. V is TRBV6-5 and J is TRBJ2-3; D perhaps matches TRBD2 (5 bases). Germline loops: CDR1 MNHEY, CDR2 SVGAGI. This CDR3 comprises 15 residues. V was trimmed by 0 bases and J by 3 bases, leaving 10 bases between them. CDR3 sequence: CASSYSDRGTDTQYF. The CDR3 DNA reads as TGTGCCAGCAGTTACTCGGATCGGGGAACAGATACGCAGTATTTT.

The rearrangement joins TRBV9 to TRBJ1-3; a possible D gene is TRBD1 (5 bases). The CDR3 is made up of 14 amino acids. Germline V lookup: CDR1 SGDLS, CDR2 YYNGEE. Trimming left V 3 bases short and J 0 bases short, with 7 bases between. CDR3 bases: TGTGCCAGCAGCGGACAGCTCTCTGGAAACACCATATATTTT. The encoded protein is CASSGQLSGNTIYF.

The rearrangement joins TRBV10-3 to TRBJ2-1, with 9 bases fitting TRBD1. The trim removed 6 bases at V and 0 bases at J, leaving 6 bases unmatched. The CDR3 is made up of 16 amino acids. Germline V gene lookup returns CDR1 ENHRY and CDR2 SYGVKD. The chain's CDR3 is CAIRDTGGSSYNEQFF. CDR3 sequence (DNA): TGTGCCATCAGGGACACAGGGGGCAGCTCCTACAATGAGCAGTTCTTC.